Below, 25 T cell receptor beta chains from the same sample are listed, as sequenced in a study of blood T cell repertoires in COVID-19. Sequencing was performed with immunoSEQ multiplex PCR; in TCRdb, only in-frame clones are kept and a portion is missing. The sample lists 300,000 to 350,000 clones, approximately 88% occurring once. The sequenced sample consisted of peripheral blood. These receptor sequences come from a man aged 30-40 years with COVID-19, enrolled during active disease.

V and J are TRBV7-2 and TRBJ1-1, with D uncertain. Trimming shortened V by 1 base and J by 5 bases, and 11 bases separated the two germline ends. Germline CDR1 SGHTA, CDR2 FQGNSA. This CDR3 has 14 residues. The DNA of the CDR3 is TGTGCCAGCAGCTTAGGGTGGGCCGAGACTGAAGCTTTCTTT. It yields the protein CASSLGWAETEAFF.

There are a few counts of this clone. As DNA, the CDR3 is TGTGCCAGCCGATCCAGGACAGGGGCGGCTGAAGCTTTCTTT. Protein sequence: CASRSRTGAAEAFF. The chain uses TRBV6-1 and TRBJ1-1; 9 bases line up with TRBD1. After removal of 8 bases from V and 6 bases from J, the junction contained 10 bases not matched to a gene. This CDR3 is 14 amino acids long. CDR1 is MNHNS, CDR2 SASEGT, per germline.

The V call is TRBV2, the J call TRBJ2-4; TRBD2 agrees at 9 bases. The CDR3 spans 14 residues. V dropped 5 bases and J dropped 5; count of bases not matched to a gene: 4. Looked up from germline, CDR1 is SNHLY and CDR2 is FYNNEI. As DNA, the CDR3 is TGTGCCAGCAGTCTTAGGACTAGCGAAAACATTCAGTACTTC. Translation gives CASSLRTSENIQYF.

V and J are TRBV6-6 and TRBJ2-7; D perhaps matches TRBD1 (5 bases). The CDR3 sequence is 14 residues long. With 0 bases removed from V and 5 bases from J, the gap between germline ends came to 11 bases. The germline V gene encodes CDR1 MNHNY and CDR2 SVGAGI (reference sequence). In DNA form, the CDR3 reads TGTGCCAGCAGTTACTCAAGCCCCAGGGACGAGCAGTACTTC. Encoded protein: CASSYSSPRDEQYF.

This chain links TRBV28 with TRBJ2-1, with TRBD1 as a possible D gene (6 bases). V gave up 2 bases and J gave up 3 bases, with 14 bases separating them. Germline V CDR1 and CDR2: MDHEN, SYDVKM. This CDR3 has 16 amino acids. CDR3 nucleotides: TGTGCCAGCAGTTTAGGACCAGGGGCCCTCTACAATGAGCAGTTCTTC. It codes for CASSLGPGALYNEQFF.

The CDR3 DNA follows: TGTGCCAGCAGCTTGTCAGTAGCGGCTGCAGATACGCAGTATTTT. This gives the protein CASSLSVAAADTQYF. This sequence joins TRBV7-3 and TRBJ2-3, with D maybe TRBD2 (6 bases). Germline CDR1 SGHTA, CDR2 FQGTGA. V was trimmed by 3 bases and J by 4 bases, leaving 14 bases between them. The CDR3 runs to 15 residues.

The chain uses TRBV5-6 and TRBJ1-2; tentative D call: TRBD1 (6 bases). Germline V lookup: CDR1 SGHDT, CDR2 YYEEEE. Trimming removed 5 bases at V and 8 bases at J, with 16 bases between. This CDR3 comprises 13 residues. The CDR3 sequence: CASSISGTRGYTF. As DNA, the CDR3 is TGTGCCAGCAGTATATCGGGGACAAGGGGCTACACCTTC.

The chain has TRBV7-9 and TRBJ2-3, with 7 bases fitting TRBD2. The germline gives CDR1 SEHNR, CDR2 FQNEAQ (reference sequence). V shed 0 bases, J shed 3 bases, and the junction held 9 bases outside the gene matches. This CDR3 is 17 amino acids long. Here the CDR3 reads CASSLALGGLGTDTQYF. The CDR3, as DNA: TGTGCCAGCAGCTTAGCTCTGGGGGGGTTAGGTACAGATACGCAGTATTTT.

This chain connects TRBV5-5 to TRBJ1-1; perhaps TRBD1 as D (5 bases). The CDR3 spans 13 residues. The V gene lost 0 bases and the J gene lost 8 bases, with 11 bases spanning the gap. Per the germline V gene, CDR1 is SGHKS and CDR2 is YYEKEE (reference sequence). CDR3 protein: CASSLAVQDEAFF. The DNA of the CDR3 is TGTGCCAGCAGCTTGGCTGTACAGGACGAAGCTTTCTTT.

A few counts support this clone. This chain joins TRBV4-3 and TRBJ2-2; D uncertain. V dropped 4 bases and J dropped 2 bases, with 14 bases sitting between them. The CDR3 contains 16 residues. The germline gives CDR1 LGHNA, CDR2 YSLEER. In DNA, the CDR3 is TGCGCCAGCAGCCGCACAAACCAACGAAACACCGGGGAGCTGTTTTTT. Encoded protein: CASSRTNQRNTGELFF.

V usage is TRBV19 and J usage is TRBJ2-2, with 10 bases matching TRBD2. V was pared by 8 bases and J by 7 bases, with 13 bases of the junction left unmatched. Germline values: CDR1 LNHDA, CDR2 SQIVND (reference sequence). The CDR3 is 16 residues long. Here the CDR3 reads CASDHGTSAHFGELFF. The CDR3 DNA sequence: TGTGCCAGTGACCACGGGACTAGCGCGCATTTCGGGGAGCTGTTTTTT.

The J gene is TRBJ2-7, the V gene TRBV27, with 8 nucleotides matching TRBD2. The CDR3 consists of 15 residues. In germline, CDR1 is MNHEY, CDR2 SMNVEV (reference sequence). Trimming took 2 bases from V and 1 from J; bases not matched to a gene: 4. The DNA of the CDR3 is TGTGCCAGCAGTTTAAGCGGGGGTGGATCCTACGAGCAGTACTTC. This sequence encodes CASSLSGGGSYEQYF.

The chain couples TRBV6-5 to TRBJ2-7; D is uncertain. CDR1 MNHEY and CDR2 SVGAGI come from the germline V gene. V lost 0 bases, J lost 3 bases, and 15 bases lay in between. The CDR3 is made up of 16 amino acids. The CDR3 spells CASSYSKAGLGYEQYF. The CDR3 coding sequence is TGTGCCAGCAGTTACTCGAAGGCAGGTTTGGGCTACGAGCAGTACTTC.

DNA for the CDR3: TGTGCCGTATCACCAGGGGTGGATCAGCCCCAGCATTTT. It codes for CAVSPGVDQPQHF. The V gene is TRBV10-3, the J gene TRBJ1-5, with D possibly TRBD1 on 6 matching bases. The CDR3 has 13 amino acids. V was pared by 11 bases and J by 5 bases, with 16 bases between. Germline V gene data show CDR1 as ENHRY and CDR2 as SYGVKD.

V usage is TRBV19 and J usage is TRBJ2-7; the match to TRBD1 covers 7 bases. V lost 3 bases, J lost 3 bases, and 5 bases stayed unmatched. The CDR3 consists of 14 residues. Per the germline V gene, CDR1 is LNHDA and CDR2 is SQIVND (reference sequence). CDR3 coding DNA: TGTGCCAGTAGTATTTGGTCAGGGGGCTACGAGCAGTACTTC. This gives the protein CASSIWSGGYEQYF.

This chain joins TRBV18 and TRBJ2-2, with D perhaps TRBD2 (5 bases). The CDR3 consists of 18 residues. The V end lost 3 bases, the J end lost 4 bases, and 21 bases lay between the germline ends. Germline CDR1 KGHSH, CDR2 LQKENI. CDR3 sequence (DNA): TGTGCCAGCTCACCTCGGGGATCCGGCACGGGGAGCACCGGGGAGCTGTTTTTT. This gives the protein CASSPRGSGTGSTGELFF.

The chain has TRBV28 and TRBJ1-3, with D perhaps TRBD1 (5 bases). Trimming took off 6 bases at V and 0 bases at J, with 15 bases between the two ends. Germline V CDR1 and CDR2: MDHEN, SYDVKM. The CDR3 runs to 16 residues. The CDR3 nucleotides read TGTGCCAGCAGCAGGGCAGACCTTCGCTCTGGAAACACCATATATTTT. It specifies CASSRADLRSGNTIYF.

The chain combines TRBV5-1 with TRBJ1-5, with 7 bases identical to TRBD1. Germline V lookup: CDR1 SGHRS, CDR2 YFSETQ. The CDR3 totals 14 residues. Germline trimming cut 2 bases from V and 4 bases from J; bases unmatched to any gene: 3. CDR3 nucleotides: TGCGCCAGCAGCTTCGGGACAGCAAATCAGCCCCAGCATTTT. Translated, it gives CASSFGTANQPQHF.

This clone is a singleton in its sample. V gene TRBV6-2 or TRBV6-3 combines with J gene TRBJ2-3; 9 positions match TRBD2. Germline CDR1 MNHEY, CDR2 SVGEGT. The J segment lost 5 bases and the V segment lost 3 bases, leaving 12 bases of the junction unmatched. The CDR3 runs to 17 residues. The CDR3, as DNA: TGTGCCAGCAGTTATTCGTCTGGCGGGAGGGCCGTAGATACGCAGTATTTT. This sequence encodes CASSYSSGGRAVDTQYF.

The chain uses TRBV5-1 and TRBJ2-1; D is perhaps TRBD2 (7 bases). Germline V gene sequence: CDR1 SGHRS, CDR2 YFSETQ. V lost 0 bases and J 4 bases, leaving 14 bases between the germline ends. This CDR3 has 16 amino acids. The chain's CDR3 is CASSLVGGLGYNEQFF. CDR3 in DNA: TGCGCCAGCAGCTTGGTGGGGGGGCTAGGATACAATGAGCAGTTCTTC.

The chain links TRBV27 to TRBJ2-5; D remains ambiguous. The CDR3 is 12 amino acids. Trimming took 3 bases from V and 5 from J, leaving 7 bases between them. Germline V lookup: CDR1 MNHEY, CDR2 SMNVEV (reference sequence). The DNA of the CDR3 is TGTGCCAGCAGTTTTCATCAGGAGACCCAGTACTTC. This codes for CASSFHQETQYF.

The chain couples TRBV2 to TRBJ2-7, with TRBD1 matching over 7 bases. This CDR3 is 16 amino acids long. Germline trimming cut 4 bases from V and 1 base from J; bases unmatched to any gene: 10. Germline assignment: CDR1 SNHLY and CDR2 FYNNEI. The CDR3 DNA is TGTGCCAGCAGTGGCTGGATGAGGACAGGATCCTACGAGCAGTACTTC. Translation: CASSGWMRTGSYEQYF.

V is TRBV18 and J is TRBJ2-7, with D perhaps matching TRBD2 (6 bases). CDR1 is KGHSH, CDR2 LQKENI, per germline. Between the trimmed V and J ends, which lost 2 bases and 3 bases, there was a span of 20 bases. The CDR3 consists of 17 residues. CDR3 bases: TGTGCCAGCTCACCAGGGCGTGTCGGACTAACTTTCTACGAGCAGTACTTC. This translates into CASSPGRVGLTFYEQYF.

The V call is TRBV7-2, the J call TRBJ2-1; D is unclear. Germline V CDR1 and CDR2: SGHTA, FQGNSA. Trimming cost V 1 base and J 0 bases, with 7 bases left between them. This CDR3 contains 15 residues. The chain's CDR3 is CASSLDNYSYNEQFF. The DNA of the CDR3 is TGTGCCAGCAGCTTAGACAACTACTCCTACAATGAGCAGTTCTTC.

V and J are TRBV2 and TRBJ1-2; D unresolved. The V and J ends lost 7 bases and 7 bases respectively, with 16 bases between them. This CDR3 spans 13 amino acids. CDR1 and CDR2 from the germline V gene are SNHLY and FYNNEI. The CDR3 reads CASTKSRGSGYTF. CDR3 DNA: TGTGCCAGCACCAAATCCCGCGGTTCTGGCTACACCTTC.